Each of the 21 T cell receptor beta chains below was sequenced from the same sample in a study of CD8 T cells in ankylosing spondylitis. TCRdb re-analysed the 5' RACE reads in MiXCR, keeping a single row per CDR3 protein. The table includes roughly 240,000 distinct CDR3 sequences, 8.2% detected once. The sequencing input was blood, either unsorted or a sorted T cell fraction (not recorded which). Receptors originate from a female donor with ankylosing spondylitis or in good health (not recorded which).

This clonotype was detected many times. The rearrangement uses TRBV12-3 or TRBV12-4 and TRBJ2-3; possibly TRBD1 or TRBD2 for D (6 bases each). V lost 3 bases to trimming and J lost 5 bases, with 15 bases between them. The CDR3 has 15 amino acids. CDR3 loop: CASSFSLGGQDTQYF. CDR3 DNA sequence: TGTGCCAGCAGTTTCTCCTTAGGGGGGCAAGATACGCAGTATTTT.

This clonotype was seen repeatedly, ten times or more. The chain recombines TRBV12-3 or TRBV12-4 with TRBJ1-1; D remains unclear. The CDR3 totals 13 residues. V was trimmed by 6 bases and J by 5 bases, leaving 13 bases between them. CDR3 coding DNA: TGTGCCAGCAGGAGACTCCCTGTTACTGAAGCTTTCTTT. The encoded protein is CASRRLPVTEAFF.

This clonotype was counted at least ten times. The chain combines TRBV5-1 with TRBJ2-3, with 10 bases that match TRBD2. This CDR3 contains 15 residues. V trimming: 6 bases; J trimming: 3 bases; junction bases outside the gene matches: 7. CDR1 is SGHRS, CDR2 YFSETQ, per germline. The CDR3 here is CASKRSSGSTDTQYF. In DNA, the CDR3 is TGCGCCAGCAAACGGTCTAGCGGGAGTACAGATACGCAGTATTTT.

This clonotype was seen at least ten times. This sequence joins TRBV6-1 and TRBJ1-1, with a tentative D call TRBD1 (5 bases). CDR3 length equals 14 residues. V lost 4 bases, J lost 4 bases, and 13 bases lay in between. Germline V gene data show CDR1 as MNHNS and CDR2 as SASEGT. The CDR3 DNA sequence: TGTGCCAGCAGTGGTTTCAGGGTCAGCACTGAAGCTTTCTTT. Its protein is CASSGFRVSTEAFF.

This clonotype was seen ten or more times. The chain links TRBV12-3 or TRBV12-4 to TRBJ2-2; D gene unclear. V was shortened by 2 bases and J by 7 bases, with 8 bases between the two germline ends. The CDR3 extends over 13 amino acids. The CDR3 DNA follows: TGTGCCAGCAGTTTACCGAACTTCGGGGAGCTGTTTTTT. This codes for CASSLPNFGELFF.

The CDR3 DNA sequence: TGCAGTGCTGGGGTCACCTCCTATGGCTACACCTTC. It codes for CSAGVTSYGYTF. The rearrangement uses TRBV20-1 and TRBJ1-2; D is ambiguous. CDR1 is DFQATT, CDR2 SNEGSKA, per germline (reference sequence). V was pared by 5 bases and J by 4 bases, with 11 bases between. CDR3 size: 12 residues.

In this sample, this clonotype turned up many times. The chain uses TRBV4-2 and TRBJ2-2; D is unresolved. This CDR3 has 15 amino acids. V lost 1 base and J lost 3, with 9 bases in between. Germline lookup yields CDR1 LGHNA and CDR2 YNFKEQ. In DNA, the CDR3 is TGTGCCAGCAGCCAAGCTGGGCTTGACACCGGGGAGCTGTTTTTT. Translated, it gives CASSQAGLDTGELFF.

This clonotype was seen at least ten times. The gene calls are TRBV20-1 and TRBJ2-3; 7 bases are shared with TRBD1. In germline, CDR1 is DFQATT, CDR2 SNEGSKA (reference sequence). This CDR3 comprises 14 residues. The trim removed 6 bases at V and 7 bases at J, leaving 13 bases unmatched. CDR3 nucleotide sequence: TGCAGTGCGACTCTCCGGGACAGACTTTATACGCAGTATTTT. Its protein product is CSATLRDRLYTQYF.

This clonotype showed up many times. The CDR3 loop reads CASTIGTESVSGANVLTF. Written as DNA, the CDR3 is TGTGCCAGCACCATAGGGACCGAGAGCGTCTCTGGGGCCAACGTCCTGACTTTC. The chain couples TRBV5-6 to TRBJ2-6; perhaps D is TRBD1 or TRBD2 (5 bases each). This CDR3 is built from 18 residues. Trimming left V 6 bases short and J 0 bases short, with 19 bases between. Germline assignment: CDR1 SGHDT and CDR2 YYEEEE.

This clonotype was seen a handful of times. The chain links TRBV30 to TRBJ1-1; weak D call: TRBD1 (5 bases). In germline, CDR1 is GTSNPN, CDR2 SVGIG (reference sequence). Trimming stripped 3 bases from V and 6 bases from J, with 17 bases between. The CDR3 loop spans 14 amino acids. The CDR3 DNA sequence: TGTGCCTGGAGCCCCGGGGGAGAGGGCGCTGAAGCTTTCTTT. It encodes CAWSPGGEGAEAFF.

The chain joins TRBV19 to TRBJ2-5, with TRBD1 identical over 11 bases. With 9 bases clipped from V and 5 bases from J, the junction kept 8 bases outside the gene matches. The CDR3 is made up of 14 amino acids. Germline values: CDR1 LNHDA, CDR2 SQIVND (reference sequence). The CDR3 DNA reads as TGTGCCAGCTCTCGGACAGGGGGCTCGGAGACCCAGTACTTC. Encoded protein: CASSRTGGSETQYF.

V and J are TRBV7-9 and TRBJ2-1; 13 bases are shared with TRBD2. The CDR3 is made up of 17 amino acids. V gave up 4 bases and J gave up 11 bases; unmatched junction bases: 14. The germline gives CDR1 SEHNR, CDR2 FQNEAQ (reference sequence). The CDR3 region has the DNA TGTGCCAGCAGCTACAGTCCCTCCCGGACTAGCGGGAGCCAGCAGTTCTTC. This gives the protein CASSYSPSRTSGSQQFF.

V usage is TRBV2 and J usage is TRBJ2-1; 12 positions agree with TRBD2. CDR1 and CDR2 from the germline V gene are SNHLY and FYNNEI. Germline trimming cut 4 bases from V and 6 bases from J; bases unmatched to any gene: 4. This CDR3 comprises 15 residues. In DNA form, the CDR3 reads TGTGCCAGCAGTGCAGGACTAGCGGGGTTCAATGAGCAGTTCTTC. This codes for CASSAGLAGFNEQFF.

In this sample, this clonotype turned up many times. V gene TRBV7-8 combines with J gene TRBJ2-1, with D perhaps TRBD1 or TRBD2 (6 bases each). CDR1 is SGHVS and CDR2 is FQNEAQ in the germline V gene. V dropped 1 base and J dropped 6 bases, with 10 bases sitting between them. CDR3 length: 14 residues. CDR3 coding DNA: TGTGCCAGCAGCTTAGTAGGGGGGATCAATGAGCAGTTCTTC. Translation: CASSLVGGINEQFF. The entire variable domain, with the rest obtained from reference TRBV7-8 and TRBJ2-1, is as follows: GAGVSQSPRYKVAKRGQDVALRCDPISGHVSLFWYQQALGQGPEFLTYFQNEAQLDKSGLPSDRFFAERPEGSVSTLKIQRTQQEDSAVYLCASSLVGGINEQFFGPGTRLTVL.

This clonotype has more than one count but fewer than ten. The V gene is TRBV6-2 or TRBV6-3, the J gene TRBJ2-6, with 9 bases lining up with TRBD1. After removal of 0 bases from V and 0 bases from J, the junction contained 6 bases not matched to a gene. This CDR3 is 19 amino acids long. From germline, CDR1 is MNHEY and CDR2 SVGEGT. DNA of the CDR3: TGTGCCAGCAGTTACTCTTCCGGGACAGGGATCTCTGGGGCCAACGTCCTGACTTTC. Amino acid sequence: CASSYSSGTGISGANVLTF.

This clonotype was observed at least ten times. V gene TRBV11-2 combines with J gene TRBJ1-5; unclear D gene. With 5 bases removed from V and 5 bases from J, the gap between germline ends came to 10 bases. Germline V lookup: CDR1 SGHAT, CDR2 FQNNGV. The CDR3 is made up of 13 amino acids. CDR3 sequence: CASSPGRDQPQHF. CDR3 sequence (DNA): TGTGCCAGCAGCCCCGGACGGGATCAGCCCCAGCATTTT.

The V and J genes are TRBV18 and TRBJ2-3; D gene uncertain. V gave up 4 bases and J gave up 4 bases, with 12 bases separating them. CDR1 is KGHSH and CDR2 is LQKENI in the germline V gene. This CDR3 comprises 14 residues. CDR3 protein: CASSLEVESDTQYF. The CDR3 DNA is TGTGCCAGCTCACTCGAAGTCGAGTCAGATACGCAGTATTTT.

This clonotype was detected ten times or more. The chain recombines TRBV20-1 with TRBJ2-7; tentatively, D is TRBD1 (6 bases). Germline V gene data show CDR1 as DFQATT and CDR2 as SNEGSKA (reference sequence). The CDR3 runs to 12 residues. The V gene lost 6 bases and the J gene lost 3 bases, with 12 bases spanning the gap. The chain's CDR3 is CSAAPGDYEQYF. The CDR3, as DNA: TGCAGTGCCGCCCCAGGGGACTACGAGCAGTACTTC.

This clonotype came up many times. This chain links TRBV13 with TRBJ2-3; TRBD2 is a possible D gene (5 bases). This CDR3 is built from 16 residues. Trimming took off 8 bases at V and 7 bases at J, with 25 bases between the two ends. Germline values: CDR1 PRHDT, CDR2 FYEKMQ (reference sequence). CDR3 DNA sequence: TGTGCCAGCTTTCGGGAAATCCTCGTCGTGGGCCATACGCAGTATTTT. The encoded protein is CASFREILVVGHTQYF.

This clonotype was detected many times. This rearrangement joins TRBV12-3 or TRBV12-4 to TRBJ2-3; D uncertain. The CDR3 has 13 residues. Between the trimmed V and J ends, which lost 4 bases and 2 bases, there was a span of 7 bases. The CDR3 nucleotides are TGTGCCAGCAGTTCCCTCATCACAGATACGCAGTATTTT. This gives the protein CASSSLITDTQYF.

The sample holds many counts of this clonotype. The chain combines TRBV12-3 or TRBV12-4 with TRBJ1-2; 8 bases are a match to TRBD1. The CDR3 consists of 14 residues. V lost 3 bases, J lost 4 bases, and 4 bases stayed unmatched. The CDR3 region has the DNA TGTGCCAGCAGTTTCCAGGGGGCTGGCTATGGCTACACCTTC. Amino acids: CASSFQGAGYGYTF.